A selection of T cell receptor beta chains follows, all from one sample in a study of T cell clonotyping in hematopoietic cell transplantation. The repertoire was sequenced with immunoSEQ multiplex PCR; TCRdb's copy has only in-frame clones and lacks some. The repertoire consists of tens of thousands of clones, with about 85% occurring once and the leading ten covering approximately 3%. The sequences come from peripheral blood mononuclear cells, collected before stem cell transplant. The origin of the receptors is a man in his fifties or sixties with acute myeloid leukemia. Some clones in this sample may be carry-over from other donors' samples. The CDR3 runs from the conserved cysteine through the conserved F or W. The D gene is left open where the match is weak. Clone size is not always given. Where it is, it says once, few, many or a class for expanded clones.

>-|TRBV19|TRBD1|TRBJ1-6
CASSRQGESPLHF
TGTGCCAGTAGTCGACAGGGTGAATCACCCCTCCACTTT
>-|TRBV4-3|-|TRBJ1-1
CASSQGGGQGRTEAFF
TGCGCCAGCAGCCAAGGTGGGGGCCAGGGACGGACTGAAGCTTTCTTT
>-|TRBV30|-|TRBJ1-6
CAWVGDPANNSPLHF
TGTGCCTGGGTGGGGGATCCAGCTAATAATTCACCCCTCCACTTT
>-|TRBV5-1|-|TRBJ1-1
CASSLVGGSNTEAFF
TGCGCCAGCAGCTTGGTCGGGGGGTCGAACACTGAAGCTTTCTTT
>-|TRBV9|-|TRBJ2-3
CASSVGGGISTDTQYF
TGTGCCAGCAGCGTAGGCGGAGGGATTAGCACAGATACGCAGTATTTT
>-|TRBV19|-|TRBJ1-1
CASGYNPNTEAFF
TGTGCCAGTGGGTACAACCCGAACACTGAAGCTTTCTTT
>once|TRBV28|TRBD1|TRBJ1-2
CASSPDGQGPNYGYTF
TGTGCCAGCAGTCCCGACGGACAGGGACCAAACTATGGCTACACCTTC
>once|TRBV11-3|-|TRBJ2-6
CASSLETLSGANVLTF
TGTGCCAGCAGCCTGGAAACTCTCTCTGGGGCCAACGTCCTGACTTTC
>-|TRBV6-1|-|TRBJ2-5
CASARTDSFWYF
TGTGCCAGCGCCCGGACCGACAGCTTCTGGTACTTC
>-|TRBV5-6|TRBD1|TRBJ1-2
CASSLAGTGGGYTF
TGTGCCAGCAGCTTGGCCGGGACAGGGGGTGGCTACACCTTC
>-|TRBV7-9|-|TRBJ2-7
CASSSPSYEQYF
TGTGCCAGCAGCTCCCCCTCCTACGAGCAGTACTTC
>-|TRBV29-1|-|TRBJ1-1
CSGGRGNTEAFF
TGCAGCGGGGGGCGTGGAAACACTGAAGCTTTCTTT
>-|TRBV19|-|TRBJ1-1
CASSIQGSTEAFF
TGTGCCAGTAGTATACAGGGGAGCACTGAAGCTTTCTTT